This T cell receptor (beta chain) came from a study of human T cells and chemical hapten exposure. Overall study: Patch tests containing 0.01% DPC, applied to the upper back, were read at 6 days.

As to time point: patch test 2, 6 weeks after DPC sensitization. As for treatment: therapeutic diphenylcyclopropenone sensitization with weekly scalp DPC. Per the authors' pipeline: TCRs per sample had a median of approximately 96,000 and ranged from about 23,224 to 750,000. TCRdb re-called the RACE reads with MiXCR, one entry per CDR3 protein. The V and J calls follow TCRdb's processing rather than the paper's. The profile covers more than 85,000 distinct CDR3 sequences, with roughly a tenth appearing a single time and 3% to 4% taken by the ten largest. Details on this clonotype: Antigen specificity is unknown.

CDR3 length: 15 residues. CDR1 and CDR2 from the germline V gene are SGHRS and YFSETQ. Trimming pared 0 bases from V and 1 base from J, leaving 8 bases between. General study results and limits: TCRs at a frequency above 1 in 1000 stayed unchanged with DPC sensitization.

The sample in question was whole blood, obtained in connection with sensitization to the hapten diphenylcyclopropenone (DPC). This TCR was recovered from a woman aged 40 to 50 with alopecia areata. Some clones in this sample may be carry-over from other donors' samples. The gene calls are TRBV5-1 and TRBJ1-3, with D uncertain. The CDR3 DNA sequence: TGCGCCAGCAGCTTGGGCACCCGATCTGGAAACACCATATATTTT. Translation gives CASSLGTRSGNTIYF.